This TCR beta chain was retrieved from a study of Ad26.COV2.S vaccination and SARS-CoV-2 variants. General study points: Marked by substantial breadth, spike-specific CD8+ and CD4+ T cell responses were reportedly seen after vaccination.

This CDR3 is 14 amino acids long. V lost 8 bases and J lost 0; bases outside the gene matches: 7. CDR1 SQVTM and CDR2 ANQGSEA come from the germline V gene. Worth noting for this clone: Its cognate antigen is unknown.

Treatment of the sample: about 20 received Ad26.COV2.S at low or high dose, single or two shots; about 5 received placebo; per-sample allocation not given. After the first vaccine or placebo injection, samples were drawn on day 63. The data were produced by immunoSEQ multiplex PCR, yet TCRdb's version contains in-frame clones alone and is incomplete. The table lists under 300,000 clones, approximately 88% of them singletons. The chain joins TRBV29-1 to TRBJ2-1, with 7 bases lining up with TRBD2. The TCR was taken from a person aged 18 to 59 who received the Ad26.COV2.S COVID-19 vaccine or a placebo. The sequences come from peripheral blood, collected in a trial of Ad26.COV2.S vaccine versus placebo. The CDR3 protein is CSLRGYSSYNEQFF. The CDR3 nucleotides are TGCAGCCTGCGGGGGTATAGCTCCTACAATGAGCAGTTCTTC.